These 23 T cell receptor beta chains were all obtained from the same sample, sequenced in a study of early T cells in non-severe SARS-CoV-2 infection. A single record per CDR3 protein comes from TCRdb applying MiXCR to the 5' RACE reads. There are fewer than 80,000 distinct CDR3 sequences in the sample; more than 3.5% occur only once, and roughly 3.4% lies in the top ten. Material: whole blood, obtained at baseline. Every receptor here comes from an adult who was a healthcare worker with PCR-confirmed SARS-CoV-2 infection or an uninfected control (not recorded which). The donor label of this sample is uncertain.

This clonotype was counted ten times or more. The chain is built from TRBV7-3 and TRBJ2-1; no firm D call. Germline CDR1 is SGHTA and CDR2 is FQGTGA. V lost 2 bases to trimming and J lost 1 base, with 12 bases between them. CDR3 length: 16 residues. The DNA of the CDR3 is TGTGCCAGCAGCTTAGTCAGAGTAGATTCCTACAATGAGCAGTTCTTC. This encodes CASSLVRVDSYNEQFF.

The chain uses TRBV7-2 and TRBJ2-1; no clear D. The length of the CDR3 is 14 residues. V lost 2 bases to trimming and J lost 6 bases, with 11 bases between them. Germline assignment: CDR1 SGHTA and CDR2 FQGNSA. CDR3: CASSLIDLRNEQFF. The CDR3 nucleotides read TGTGCCAGCAGCTTAATAGACTTACGCAATGAGCAGTTCTTC. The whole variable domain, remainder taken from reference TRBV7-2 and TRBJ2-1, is GAGVSQSPSNKVTEKGKDVELRCDPISGHTALYWYRQSLGQGLEFLIYFQGNSAPDKSGLPSDRFSAERTGGSVSTLTIQRTQQEDSAVYLCASSLIDLRNEQFFGPGTRLTVL.

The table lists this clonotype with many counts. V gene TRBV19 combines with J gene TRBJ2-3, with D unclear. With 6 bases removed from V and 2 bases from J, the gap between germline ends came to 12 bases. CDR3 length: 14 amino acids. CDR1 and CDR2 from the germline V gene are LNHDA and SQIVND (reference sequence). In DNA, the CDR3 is TGTGCCAGTAGGACGACAAGTTTCACAGATACGCAGTATTTT. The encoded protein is CASRTTSFTDTQYF.

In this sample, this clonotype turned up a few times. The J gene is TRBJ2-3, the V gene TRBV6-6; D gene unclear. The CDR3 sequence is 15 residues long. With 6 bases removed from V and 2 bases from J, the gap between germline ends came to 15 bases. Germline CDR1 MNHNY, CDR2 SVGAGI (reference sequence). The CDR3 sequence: CASRLRSPNTDTQYF. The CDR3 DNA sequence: TGTGCCAGCAGGCTTAGATCCCCAAACACAGATACGCAGTATTTT.

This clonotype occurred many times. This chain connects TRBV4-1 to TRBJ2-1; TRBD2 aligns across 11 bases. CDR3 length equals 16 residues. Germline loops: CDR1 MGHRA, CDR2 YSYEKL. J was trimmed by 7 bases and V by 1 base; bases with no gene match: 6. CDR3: CASSQGRASGGNEQFF. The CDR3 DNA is TGCGCCAGCAGCCAAGGGAGGGCTAGCGGGGGGAATGAGCAGTTCTTC.

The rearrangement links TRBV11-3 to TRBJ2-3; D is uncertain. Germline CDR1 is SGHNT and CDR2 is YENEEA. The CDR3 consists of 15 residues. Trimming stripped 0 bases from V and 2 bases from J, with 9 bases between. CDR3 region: CASSLDTRYTDTQYF. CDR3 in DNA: TGTGCCAGCAGCTTAGATACGAGGTACACAGATACGCAGTATTTT.

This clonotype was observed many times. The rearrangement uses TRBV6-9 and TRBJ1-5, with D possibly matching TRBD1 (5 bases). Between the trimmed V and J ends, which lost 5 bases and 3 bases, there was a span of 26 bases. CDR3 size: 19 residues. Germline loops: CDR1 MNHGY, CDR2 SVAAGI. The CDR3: CASSPPPGRGYPLNQPQHF. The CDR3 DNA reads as TGTGCCAGCAGTCCACCTCCGGGGAGGGGCTACCCCCTCAATCAGCCCCAGCATTTT.

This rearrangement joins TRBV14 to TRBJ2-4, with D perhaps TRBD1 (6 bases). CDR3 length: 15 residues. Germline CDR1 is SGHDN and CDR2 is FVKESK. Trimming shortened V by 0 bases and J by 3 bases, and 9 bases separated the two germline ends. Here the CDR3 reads CASSQDGTRKNIQYF. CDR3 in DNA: TGTGCCAGCAGCCAAGATGGGACACGCAAAAACATTCAGTACTTC.

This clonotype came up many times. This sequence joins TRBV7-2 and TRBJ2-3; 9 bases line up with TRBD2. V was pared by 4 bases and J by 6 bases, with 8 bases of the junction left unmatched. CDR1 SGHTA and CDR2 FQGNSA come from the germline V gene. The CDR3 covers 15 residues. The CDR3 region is CASSYISGGRDTQYF. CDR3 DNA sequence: TGTGCCAGCAGCTACATTAGCGGGGGAAGGGATACGCAGTATTTT. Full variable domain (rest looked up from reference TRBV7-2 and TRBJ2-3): GAGVSQSPSNKVTEKGKDVELRCDPISGHTALYWYRQSLGQGLEFLIYFQGNSAPDKSGLPSDRFSAERTGGSVSTLTIQRTQQEDSAVYLCASSYISGGRDTQYFGPGTRLTVL.

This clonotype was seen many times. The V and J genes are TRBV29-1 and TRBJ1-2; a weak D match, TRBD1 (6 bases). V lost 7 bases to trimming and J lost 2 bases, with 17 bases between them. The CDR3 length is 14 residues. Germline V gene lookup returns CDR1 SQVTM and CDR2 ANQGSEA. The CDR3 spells CSGDSTGENYGYTF. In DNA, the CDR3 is TGCAGCGGGGATTCGACAGGCGAAAACTATGGCTACACCTTC. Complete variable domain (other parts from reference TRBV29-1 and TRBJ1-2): SAVISQKPSRDICQRGTSLTIQCQVDSQVTMMFWYRQQPGQSLTLIATANQGSEATYESGFVIDKFPISRPNLTFSTLTVSNMSPEDSSIYLCSGDSTGENYGYTFGSGTRLTVV.

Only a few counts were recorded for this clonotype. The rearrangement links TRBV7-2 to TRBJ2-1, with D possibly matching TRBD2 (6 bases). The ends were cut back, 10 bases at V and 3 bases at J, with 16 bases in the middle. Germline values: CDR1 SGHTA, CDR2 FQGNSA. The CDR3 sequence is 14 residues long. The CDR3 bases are TGTGCCAACATAGTCGGGGGTTACTACAATGAGCAGTTCTTC. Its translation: CANIVGGYYNEQFF.

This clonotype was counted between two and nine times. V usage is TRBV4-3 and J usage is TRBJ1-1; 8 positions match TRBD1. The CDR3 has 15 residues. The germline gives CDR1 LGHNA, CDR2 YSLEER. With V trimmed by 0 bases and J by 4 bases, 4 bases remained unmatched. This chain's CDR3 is CASSQEAGGPTEAFF. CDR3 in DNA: TGCGCCAGCAGCCAAGAGGCAGGGGGCCCCACTGAAGCTTTCTTT.

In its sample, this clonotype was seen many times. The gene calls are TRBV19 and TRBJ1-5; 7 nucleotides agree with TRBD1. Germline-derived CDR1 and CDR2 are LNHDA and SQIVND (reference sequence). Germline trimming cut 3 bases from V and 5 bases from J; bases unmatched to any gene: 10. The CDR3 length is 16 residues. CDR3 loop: CASSMNIRGGDQPQHF. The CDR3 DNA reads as TGTGCCAGTAGTATGAACATCAGGGGGGGAGATCAGCCCCAGCATTTT.

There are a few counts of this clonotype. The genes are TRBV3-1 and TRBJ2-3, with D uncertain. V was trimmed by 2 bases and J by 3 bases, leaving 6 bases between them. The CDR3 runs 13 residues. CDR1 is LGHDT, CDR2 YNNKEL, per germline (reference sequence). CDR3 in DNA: TGTGCCAGCAGCCAATCTAGGACAGATACGCAGTATTTT. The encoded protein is CASSQSRTDTQYF.

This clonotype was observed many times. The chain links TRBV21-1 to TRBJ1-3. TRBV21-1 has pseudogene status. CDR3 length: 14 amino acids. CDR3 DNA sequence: TGTGCCAGCAGTGCGTCGGGAGGTAGAAACACCATATATTTT. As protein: CASSASGGRNTIYF.

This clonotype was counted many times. The CDR3 region has the DNA TGTGCCAGCAGCTTAGCCGGCGGCAACGAGCAGTACTTC. Translating gives CASSLAGGNEQYF. The chain links TRBV11-2 to TRBJ2-7; D is ambiguous. The germline V gene has CDR1 SGHAT and CDR2 FQNNGV. The length of the CDR3 is 13 residues. V was pared by 1 base and J by 5 bases, with 9 bases between.

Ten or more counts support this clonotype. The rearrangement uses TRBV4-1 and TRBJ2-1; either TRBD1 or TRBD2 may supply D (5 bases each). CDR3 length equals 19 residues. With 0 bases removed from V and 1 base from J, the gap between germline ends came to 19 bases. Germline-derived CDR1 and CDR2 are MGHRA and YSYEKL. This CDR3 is CASSQDRSSRGLSYNEQFF. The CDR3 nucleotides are TGCGCCAGCAGCCAAGATCGATCATCCCGGGGCCTTTCCTACAATGAGCAGTTCTTC.

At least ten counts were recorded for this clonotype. The CDR3 protein is CASSSSGGPRDTQYF. The DNA of the CDR3 is TGTGCCAGCAGTTCTAGCGGGGGGCCGCGAGATACGCAGTATTTT. The chain combines TRBV12-3 or TRBV12-4 with TRBJ2-3; 11 bases fit TRBD2. The CDR3 is 15 residues long. After removal of 4 bases from V and 5 bases from J, the junction contained 5 bases not matched to a gene.

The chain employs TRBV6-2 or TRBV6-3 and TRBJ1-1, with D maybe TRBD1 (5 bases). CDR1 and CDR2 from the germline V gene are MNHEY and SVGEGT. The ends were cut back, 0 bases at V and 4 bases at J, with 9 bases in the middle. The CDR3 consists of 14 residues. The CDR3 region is CASSYSGEGTEAFF. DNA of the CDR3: TGTGCCAGCAGTTACTCAGGGGAGGGCACTGAAGCTTTCTTT.

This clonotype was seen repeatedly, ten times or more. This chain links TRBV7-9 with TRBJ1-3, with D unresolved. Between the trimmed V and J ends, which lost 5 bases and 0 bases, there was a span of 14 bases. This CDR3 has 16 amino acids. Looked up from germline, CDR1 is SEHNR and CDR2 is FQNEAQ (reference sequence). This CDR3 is CASSTLDGFSGNTIYF. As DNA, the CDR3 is TGTGCCAGCAGCACCCTGGACGGATTCTCTGGAAACACCATATATTTT.

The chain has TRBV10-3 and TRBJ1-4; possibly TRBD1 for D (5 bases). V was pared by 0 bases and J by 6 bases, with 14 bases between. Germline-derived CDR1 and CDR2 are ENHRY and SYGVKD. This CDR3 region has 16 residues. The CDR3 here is CAISESRRAGDEKLFF. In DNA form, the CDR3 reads TGTGCCATCAGTGAGTCCCGCAGGGCGGGCGATGAAAAACTGTTTTTT.

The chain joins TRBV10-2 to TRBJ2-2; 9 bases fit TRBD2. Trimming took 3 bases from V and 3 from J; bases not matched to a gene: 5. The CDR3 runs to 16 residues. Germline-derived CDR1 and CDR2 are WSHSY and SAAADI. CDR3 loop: CASSDSGGLDTGELFF. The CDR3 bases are TGCGCCAGCAGTGACAGCGGGGGGCTCGACACCGGGGAGCTGTTTTTT.

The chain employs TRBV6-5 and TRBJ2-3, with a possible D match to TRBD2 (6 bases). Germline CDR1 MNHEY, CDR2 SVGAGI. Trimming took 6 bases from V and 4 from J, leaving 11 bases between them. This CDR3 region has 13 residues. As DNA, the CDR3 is TGTGCCAGCAGCCCAACGGGGGCAGATACGCAGTATTTT. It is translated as CASSPTGADTQYF.